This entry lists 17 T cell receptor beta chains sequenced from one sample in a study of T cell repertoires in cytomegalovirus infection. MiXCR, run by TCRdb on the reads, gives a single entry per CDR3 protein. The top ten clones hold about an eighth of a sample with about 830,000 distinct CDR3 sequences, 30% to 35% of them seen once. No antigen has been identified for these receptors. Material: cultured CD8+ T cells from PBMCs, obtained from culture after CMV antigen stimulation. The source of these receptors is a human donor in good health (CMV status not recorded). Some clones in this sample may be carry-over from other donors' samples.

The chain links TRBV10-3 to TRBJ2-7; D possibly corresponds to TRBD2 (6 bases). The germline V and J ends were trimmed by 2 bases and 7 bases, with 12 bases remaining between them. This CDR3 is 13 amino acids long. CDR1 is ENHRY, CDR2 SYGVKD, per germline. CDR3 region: CAISEDLAGEQYV. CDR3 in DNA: TGTGCCATCAGTGAGGACCTGGCGGGGGAGCAGTACGTC.

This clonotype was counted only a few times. The CDR3 loop reads CASSYSPYGGDPDTQYF. The CDR3 nucleotides are TGTGCCAGCAGTTACTCACCCTACGGGGGGGACCCAGATACGCAGTATTTT. The rearrangement links TRBV6-5 to TRBJ2-3; 8 bases match TRBD2. J gave up 4 bases and V 0 bases, and 9 bases lay outside the gene matches. Germline lookup yields CDR1 MNHEY and CDR2 SVGAGI. CDR3 size: 17 residues.

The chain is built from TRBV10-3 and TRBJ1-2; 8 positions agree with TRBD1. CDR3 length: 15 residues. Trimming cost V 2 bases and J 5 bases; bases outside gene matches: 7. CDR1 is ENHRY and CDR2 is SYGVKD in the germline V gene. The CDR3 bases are TGTGCCATCAGTGAGACTACAGGGGGTGCTTATGGCTACACCTTC. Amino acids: CAISETTGGAYGYTF.

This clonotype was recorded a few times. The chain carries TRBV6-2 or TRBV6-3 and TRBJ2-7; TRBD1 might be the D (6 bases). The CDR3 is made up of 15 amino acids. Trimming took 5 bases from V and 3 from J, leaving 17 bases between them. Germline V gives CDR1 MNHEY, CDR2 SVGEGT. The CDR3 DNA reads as TGTGCCAGCAGTGGACTCACGGGACAAAACTACGAGCAGTACGTC. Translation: CASSGLTGQNYEQYV.

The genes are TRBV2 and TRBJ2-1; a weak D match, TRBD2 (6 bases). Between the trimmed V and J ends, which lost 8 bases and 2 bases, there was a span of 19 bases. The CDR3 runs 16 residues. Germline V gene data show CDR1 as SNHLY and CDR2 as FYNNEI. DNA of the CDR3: TGTGCCAGCGCCCTCCGAACTAGCCATCCCTACAATGAGCAGTTCTTC. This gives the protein CASALRTSHPYNEQFF. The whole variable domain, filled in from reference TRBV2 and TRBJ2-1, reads EPEVTQTPSHQVTQMGQEVILRCVPISNHLYFYWYRQILGQKVEFLVSFYNNEISEKSEIFDDQFSVERPDGSNFTLKIRSTKLEDSAMYFCASALRTSHPYNEQFFGPGTRLTVL.

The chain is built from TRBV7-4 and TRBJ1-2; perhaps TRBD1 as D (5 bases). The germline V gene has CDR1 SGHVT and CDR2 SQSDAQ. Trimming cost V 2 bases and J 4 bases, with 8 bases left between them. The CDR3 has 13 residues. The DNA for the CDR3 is TGTGCCAGCAGCTTAACAGGATTCTATGGCTACACCTTC. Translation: CASSLTGFYGYTF.

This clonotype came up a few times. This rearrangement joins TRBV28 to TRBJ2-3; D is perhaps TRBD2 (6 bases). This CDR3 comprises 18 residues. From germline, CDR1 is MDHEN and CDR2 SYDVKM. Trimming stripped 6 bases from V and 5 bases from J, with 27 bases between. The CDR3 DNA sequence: TGTGCCAGCAGCACACCACTTGTTCCGGGAACTAGCCAAGATACGCAGTATTTT. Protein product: CASSTPLVPGTSQDTQYF. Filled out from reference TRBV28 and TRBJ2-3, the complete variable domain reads DVKVTQSSRYLVKRTGEKVFLECVQDMDHENMFWYRQDPGLGLRLIYFSYDVKMKEKGDIPEGYSVSREKKERFSLILESASTNQTSMYLCASSTPLVPGTSQDTQYFGPGTRLTVL.

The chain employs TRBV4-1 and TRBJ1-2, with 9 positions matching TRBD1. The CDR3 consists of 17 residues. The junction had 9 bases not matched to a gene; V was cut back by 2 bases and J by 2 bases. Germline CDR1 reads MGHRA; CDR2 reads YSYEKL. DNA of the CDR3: TGCGCCAGCAGCCAAAGTCCCGGGACAGGGAAGAACTATGGCTACACCTTC. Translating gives CASSQSPGTGKNYGYTF.

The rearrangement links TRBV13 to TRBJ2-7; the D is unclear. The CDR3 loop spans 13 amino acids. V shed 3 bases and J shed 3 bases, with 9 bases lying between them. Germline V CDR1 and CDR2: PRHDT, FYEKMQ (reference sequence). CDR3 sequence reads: CASSLGILYEQYV. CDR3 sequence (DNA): TGTGCCAGCAGCTTGGGAATACTCTACGAGCAGTACGTC.

The CDR3 protein is CASSSDRALRDTEAFF. In DNA form, the CDR3 reads TGTGCCAGCAGCTCGGACAGGGCGTTAAGGGACACTGAAGCTTTCTTT. This chain joins TRBV7-2 and TRBJ1-1, with 8 bases aligning to TRBD1. The germline gives CDR1 SGHTA, CDR2 FQGNSA. The V segment lost 4 bases and the J segment 3 bases; nucleotides outside the gene matches: 10. The CDR3 sequence is 16 residues long. The full variable domain, with the rest looked up from reference TRBV7-2 and TRBJ1-1, is GAGVSQSPSNKVTEKGKDVELRCDPISGHTALYWYRQSLGQGLEFLIYFQGNSAPDKSGLPSDRFSAERTGGSVSTLTIQRTQQEDSAVYLCASSSDRALRDTEAFFGQGTRLTVV.

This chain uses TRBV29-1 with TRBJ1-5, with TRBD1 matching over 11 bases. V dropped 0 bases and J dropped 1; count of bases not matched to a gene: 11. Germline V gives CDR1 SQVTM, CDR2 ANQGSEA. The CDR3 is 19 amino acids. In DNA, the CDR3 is TGCAGCGTTGAAGATCTTGTGGGACAGGGGGAAGGAAGCAATCAGCCCCAGCATTTT. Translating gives CSVEDLVGQGEGSNQPQHF.

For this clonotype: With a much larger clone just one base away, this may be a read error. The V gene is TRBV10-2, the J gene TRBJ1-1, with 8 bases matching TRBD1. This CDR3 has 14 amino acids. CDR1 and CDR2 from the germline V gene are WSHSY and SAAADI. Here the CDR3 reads CTSSKTGVSTEAFF. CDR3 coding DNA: TGCACCAGCAGTAAGACAGGGGTTAGCACTGAAGCTTTCTTT.

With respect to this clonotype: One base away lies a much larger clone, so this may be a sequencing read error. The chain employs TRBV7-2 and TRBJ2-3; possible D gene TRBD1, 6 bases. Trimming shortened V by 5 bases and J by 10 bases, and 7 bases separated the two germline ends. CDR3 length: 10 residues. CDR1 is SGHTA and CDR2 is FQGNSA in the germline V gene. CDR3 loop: CTSSGTPQYF. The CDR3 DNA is TGTACCAGCAGCGGGACACCGCAGTATTTT.

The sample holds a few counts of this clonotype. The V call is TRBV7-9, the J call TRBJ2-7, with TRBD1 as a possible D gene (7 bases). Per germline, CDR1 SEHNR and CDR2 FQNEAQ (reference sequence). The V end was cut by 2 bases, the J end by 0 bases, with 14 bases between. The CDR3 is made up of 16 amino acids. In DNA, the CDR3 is TGTGCCAGCAGCTTACAAAGACAGGGAGGCTCCTACGAGCAGTACTTC. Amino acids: CASSLQRQGGSYEQYF.

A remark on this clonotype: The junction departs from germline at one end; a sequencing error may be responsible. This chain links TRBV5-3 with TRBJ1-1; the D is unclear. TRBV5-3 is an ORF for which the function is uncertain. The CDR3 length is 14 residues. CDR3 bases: TGTGCCAGCAGCTTCGACCGGGGTGTCACTGAAGCTTTCTTT. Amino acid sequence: CASSFDRGVTEAFF.

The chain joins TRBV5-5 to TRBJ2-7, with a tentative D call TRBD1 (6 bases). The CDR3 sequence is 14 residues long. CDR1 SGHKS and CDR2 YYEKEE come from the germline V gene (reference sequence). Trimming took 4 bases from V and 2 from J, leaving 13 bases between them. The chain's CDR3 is CASSARDTPYEQYF. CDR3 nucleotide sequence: TGTGCCAGCAGCGCCCGGGACACCCCCTACGAGCAGTACTTC.

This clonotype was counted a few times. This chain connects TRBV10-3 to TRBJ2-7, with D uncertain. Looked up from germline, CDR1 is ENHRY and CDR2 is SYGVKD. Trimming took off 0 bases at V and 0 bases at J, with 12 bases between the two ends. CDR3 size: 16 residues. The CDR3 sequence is CAISESPDKGSYEQYF. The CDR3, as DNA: TGTGCCATCAGTGAGTCGCCAGATAAAGGCTCCTACGAGCAGTACTTC.